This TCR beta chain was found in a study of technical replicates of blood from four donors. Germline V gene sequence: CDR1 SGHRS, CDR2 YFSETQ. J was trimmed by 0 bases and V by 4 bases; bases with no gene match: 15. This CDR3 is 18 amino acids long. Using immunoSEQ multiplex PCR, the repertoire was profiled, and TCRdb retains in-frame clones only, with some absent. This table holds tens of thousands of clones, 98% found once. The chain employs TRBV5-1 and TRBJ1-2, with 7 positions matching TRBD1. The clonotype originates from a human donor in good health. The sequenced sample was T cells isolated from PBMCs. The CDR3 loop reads CASSPRSGRGTSNYGYTF. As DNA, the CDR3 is TGCGCCAGCAGCCCGAGGTCGGGCAGGGGGACTTCTAACTATGGCTACACCTTC.